These 7 T cell receptor beta chains were all obtained from the same sample, sequenced in a study of blood T cell repertoires in COVID-19. Generated by immunoSEQ multiplex PCR, the TCRdb table keeps only in-frame clones and is missing some. The table includes roughly 200,000 clones, 85% to 90% detected once. The sequenced material came from peripheral blood. These receptors originate from a man aged 45-65 years with acute or convalescent COVID-19.

The rearrangement links TRBV6-2 or TRBV6-3 to TRBJ2-3; D remains unclear. With 0 bases removed from V and 2 bases from J, the gap between germline ends came to 18 bases. The CDR3 totals 18 residues. The germline V gene has CDR1 MNHEY and CDR2 SVGEGT. Here the CDR3 reads CASSYSSAASLVTDTQYF. CDR3 in DNA: TGTGCCAGCAGTTACTCCTCGGCGGCGTCCTTAGTCACAGATACGCAGTATTTT.

The chain employs TRBV7-8 and TRBJ1-4; D gene uncertain. Germline lookup yields CDR1 SGHVS and CDR2 FQNEAQ. Trimming shortened V by 2 bases and J by 4 bases, and 8 bases separated the two germline ends. The CDR3 covers 14 residues. CDR3: CASSLWANNEKLFF. Written as DNA, the CDR3 is TGTGCCAGCAGCTTATGGGCAAATAATGAAAAACTGTTTTTT.

V gene TRBV28 combines with J gene TRBJ1-1, with D hard to call. CDR3 length: 13 residues. Germline assignment: CDR1 MDHEN and CDR2 SYDVKM. The V end lost 8 bases, the J end lost 1 base, and 11 bases lay between the germline ends. The CDR3: CASGEGGNTEAFF. Written as DNA, the CDR3 is TGTGCCAGCGGGGAGGGCGGGAACACTGAAGCTTTCTTT. Full variable domain (rest looked up from reference TRBV28 and TRBJ1-1): DVKVTQSSRYLVKRTGEKVFLECVQDMDHENMFWYRQDPGLGLRLIYFSYDVKMKEKGDIPEGYSVSREKKERFSLILESASTNQTSMYLCASGEGGNTEAFFGQGTRLTVV.

On this clone: Other DNA sequences from this sample encode an identical CDR3 as well. The J gene is TRBJ1-5, the V gene TRBV19, with 9 bases identical to TRBD1. Germline CDR1 reads LNHDA; CDR2 reads SQIVND (reference sequence). The CDR3 covers 16 residues. J lost 0 bases, V lost 7 bases, and 7 bases had no gene match. CDR3 DNA sequence: TGTGCCAGTACGGACAGGGGTGGGTATAGCAATCAGCCCCAGCATTTT. Its protein product is CASTDRGGYSNQPQHF. Full variable domain (remainder filled in from reference TRBV19 and TRBJ1-5): DGGITQSPKYLFRKEGQNVTLSCEQNLNHDAMYWYRQDPGQGLRLIYYSQIVNDFQKGDIAEGYSVSREKKESFPLTVTSAQKNPTAFYLCASTDRGGYSNQPQHFGDGTRLSIL.

The V gene is TRBV7-9, the J gene TRBJ2-7; 7 bases map to TRBD2. The CDR3 loop spans 16 amino acids. Germline V gene data show CDR1 as SEHNR and CDR2 as FQNEAQ (reference sequence). V was pared by 0 bases and J by 5 bases, with 10 bases of the junction left unmatched. The chain's CDR3 is CASSLALRLAHNEQYF. CDR3 sequence (DNA): TGTGCCAGCAGCTTAGCTTTGCGACTAGCTCATAACGAGCAGTACTTC.

This chain links TRBV7-2 with TRBJ2-6, with a weak D call TRBD2 (6 bases). The germline V and J ends were trimmed by 5 bases and 0 bases, with 8 bases remaining between them. CDR1 is SGHTA and CDR2 is FQGNSA in the germline V gene. This CDR3 has 15 amino acids. CDR3 sequence: CASSGRFSGANVLTF. The CDR3 coding sequence is TGTGCCAGCAGCGGGAGGTTCTCTGGGGCCAACGTCCTGACTTTC.

The rearrangement joins TRBV6-5 to TRBJ2-2; TRBD2 agrees at 9 bases. V lost 6 bases, J lost 4 bases, and 6 bases stayed unmatched. The CDR3 consists of 15 residues. Germline V gene lookup returns CDR1 MNHEY and CDR2 SVGAGI. CDR3 residues: CASSPLAGPTGELFF. The CDR3 bases are TGTGCCAGCAGCCCCCTAGCGGGACCCACCGGGGAGCTGTTTTTT.